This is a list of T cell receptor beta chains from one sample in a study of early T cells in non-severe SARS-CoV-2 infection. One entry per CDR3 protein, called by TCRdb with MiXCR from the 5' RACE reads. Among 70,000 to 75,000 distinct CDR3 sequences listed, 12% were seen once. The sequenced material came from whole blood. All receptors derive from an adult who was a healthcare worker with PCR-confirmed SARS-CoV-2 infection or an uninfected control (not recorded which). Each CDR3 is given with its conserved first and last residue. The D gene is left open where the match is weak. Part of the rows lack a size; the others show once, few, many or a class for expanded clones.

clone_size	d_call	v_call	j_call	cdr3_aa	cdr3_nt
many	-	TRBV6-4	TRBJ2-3	CASSDSPAATDTQYF	TGTGCCAGCAGTGACTCGCCAGCGGCCACAGATACGCAGTATTTT
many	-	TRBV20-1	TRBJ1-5	CSARDGDQPQHF	TGCAGTGCTAGGGACGGGGATCAGCCCCAGCATTTT
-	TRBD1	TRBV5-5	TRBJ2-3	CASSLQGVTQYF	TGTGCCAGCAGCTTACAGGGGGTTACGCAGTATTTT
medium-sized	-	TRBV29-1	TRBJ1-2	CSVEVVYGYTF	TGCAGCGTTGAAGTGGTCTATGGCTACACCTTC
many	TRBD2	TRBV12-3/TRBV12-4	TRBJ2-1	CASSPRTSGVEQFF	TGTGCCAGCAGCCCCCGGACTAGCGGGGTGGAGCAGTTCTTC
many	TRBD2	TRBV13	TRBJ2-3	CASSKLAGFTDTQYF	TGTGCCAGCAGCAAGCTAGCGGGGTTCACAGATACGCAGTATTTT
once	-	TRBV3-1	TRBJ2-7	CASSPRARASSYEQYF	TGTGCCAGCAGCCCCCGGGCGCGGGCGAGCTCCTACGAGCAGTACTTC
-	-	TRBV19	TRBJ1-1	CATAAQLGSEAFF	TGTGCCACGGCAGCTCAGCTGGGATCAGAAGCTTTCTTT
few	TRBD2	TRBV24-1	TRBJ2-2	CATSPYRLAGRNTGELFF	TGTGCCACCAGCCCTTACAGACTAGCGGGACGGAACACCGGGGAGCTGTTTTTT
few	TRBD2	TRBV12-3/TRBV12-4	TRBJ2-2	CASIEVGRATTGELFF	TGTGCCAGCATTGAGGTCGGGAGGGCCACAACCGGGGAGCTGTTTTTT
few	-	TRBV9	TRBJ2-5	CASSPRDNSYQETQYF	TGTGCCAGCAGCCCCCGGGACAACTCGTACCAAGAGACCCAGTACTTC
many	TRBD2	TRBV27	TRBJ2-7	CASPPLGTTFGEQYF	TGTGCCAGCCCCCCCCTCGGGACTACCTTCGGCGAGCAGTACTTC
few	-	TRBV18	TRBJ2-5	CASSPGAQETQYF	TGTGCCAGCTCACCGGGGGCCCAAGAGACCCAGTACTTC
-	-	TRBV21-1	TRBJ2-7	CASSNLRDRGAYKQYF	TGTGCCAGCAGCAACCTCCGGGACAGGGGGGCCTACAAGCAGTACTTC
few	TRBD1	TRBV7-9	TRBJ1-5	CASSLAEGAINQPQHF	TGTGCCAGCAGCTTAGCGGAGGGGGCGATTAATCAGCCCCAGCATTTT
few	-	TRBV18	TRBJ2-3	CASSFKGQQDTQYF	TGTGCCAGCTCCTTCAAGGGCCAGCAGGATACGCAGTATTTT
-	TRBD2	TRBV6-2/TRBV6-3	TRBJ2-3	CASRSGGASEDTQYF	TGTGCCAGCAGGAGCGGGGGGGCCAGTGAAGATACGCAGTATTTT
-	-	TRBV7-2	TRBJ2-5	CASSLQLNIQYF	TGTGCCAGCAGCTTACAACTGAATATCCAGTACTTC
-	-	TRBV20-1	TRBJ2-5	CSARASRETQYF	TGCAGTGCTAGGGCTAGCAGGGAGACCCAGTACTTC
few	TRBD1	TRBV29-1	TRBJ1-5	CSVVQGNQPQHF	TGCAGCGTTGTACAGGGGAATCAGCCCCAGCATTTT
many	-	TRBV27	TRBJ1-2	CASSLWGDAYGYTF	TGTGCCAGCAGTTTATGGGGGGACGCCTATGGCTACACCTTC